A selection of T cell receptor beta chains follows, all from one sample in a study of read filtering for tumor transcriptome and immune sequencing. In TCRdb, the reads were re-called with MiXCR into one record per CDR3 protein. The sample has tens of thousands of distinct CDR3 sequences, roughly a fifth seen once. The sample taken for sequencing was a population of CD138-negative cells sorted from bone marrow. The receptors shown here come from a donor over 35 with multiple myeloma. CDR3s include the opening cysteine and the closing phenylalanine or tryptophan. The D gene is left open where the match is weak. Some rows have no size entry. The others give once, few or many, or a class for an expanded clone.

j_call: TRBJ2-2; clone_size: many; v_call: TRBV7-6; d_call: TRBD2; cdr3_aa: CASSPLAGRNTGELFF; cdr3_nt: TGTGCCAGCAGCCCACTAGCGGGGAGGAACACCGGGGAGCTGTTTTTT
j_call: TRBJ2-1; clone_size: medium-sized; v_call: TRBV19; d_call: TRBD1; cdr3_aa: CASTPTGLFVLNEQFF; cdr3_nt: TGTGCCAGTACCCCGACAGGGCTTTTCGTTCTAAATGAGCAGTTCTTC
j_call: TRBJ2-3; clone_size: NA; v_call: TRBV7-2; d_call: TRBD2; cdr3_aa: CAGSSWTSGYTDTQYF; cdr3_nt: TGTGCCGGCAGCTCATGGACTAGCGGTTACACAGATACGCAGTATTTT
j_call: TRBJ1-1; clone_size: many; v_call: TRBV2; d_call: TRBD1; cdr3_aa: CASSQGADTEAFF; cdr3_nt: TGTGCCAGCAGTCAGGGGGCAGACACTGAAGCTTTCTTT
j_call: TRBJ2-6; clone_size: many; v_call: TRBV19; d_call: NA; cdr3_aa: CASSSTGTSSGANVLTF; cdr3_nt: TGTGCCAGTAGTAGCACAGGGACCAGCTCTGGGGCCAACGTCCTGACTTTC
j_call: TRBJ2-2; clone_size: many; v_call: TRBV20-1; d_call: NA; cdr3_aa: CSAPRAGELFF; cdr3_nt: TGCAGTGCCCCACGAGCCGGGGAGCTGTTTTTT
j_call: TRBJ2-4; clone_size: many; v_call: TRBV14; d_call: TRBD1; cdr3_aa: CASSHRDSENIQYF; cdr3_nt: TGTGCCAGCAGCCATCGGGACAGTGAAAACATTCAGTACTTC
j_call: TRBJ2-3; clone_size: many; v_call: TRBV6-5; d_call: NA; cdr3_aa: CASKSPGGRGTYF; cdr3_nt: TGTGCCAGCAAATCCCCTGGAGGCAGGGGCACGTATTTT
j_call: TRBJ2-2; clone_size: few; v_call: TRBV2; d_call: NA; cdr3_aa: CASRGGANTEELFF; cdr3_nt: TGTGCCAGCAGGGGCGGGGCGAACACCGAGGAGCTGTTTTTT
j_call: TRBJ1-1; clone_size: many; v_call: TRBV28; d_call: NA; cdr3_aa: CANARRGVRDTEAFF; cdr3_nt: TGTGCCAACGCCAGACGTGGGGTCCGAGACACTGAAGCTTTCTTT